Listed below are T cell receptor beta chains from one sample, sequenced in a study of T cell changes during pregnancy in multiple sclerosis. TCRdb's table, derived via immunoSEQ multiplex PCR, lists solely in-frame clones and lacks some. Among 85,000 to 95,000 clones, roughly 91% were seen once, and the ten largest hold about 1.7%. The starting material was peripheral blood, obtained after pregnancy. The receptors derive from a female donor in good health, enrolled as a control in a pregnancy study. Both conserved end residues are trimmed from each CDR3. Not every row has a clone size; where given, it reads once, few, many or a size class.

abundance: NA
v_gene: TRBV6-1
CDR3aa: AGRDSHNQPQH

abundance: NA
v_gene: TRBV27
CDR3aa: ATALLGGVSSYEQY

abundance: NA
v_gene: TRBV4-1
CDR3aa: ASSQASQGGVTEAF

abundance: NA
v_gene: TRBV9
CDR3aa: ASSPRQVSVNTEAF

abundance: NA
v_gene: TRBV14
CDR3aa: ASSLRTRSGPGQETQY

abundance: NA
v_gene: TRBV6-5
CDR3aa: ASSTQDRGLGEQY

abundance: few
v_gene: TRBV19
CDR3aa: ASSTAGGVYGYT

abundance: NA
v_gene: TRBV19
CDR3aa: ASITGTVNTGELF

abundance: NA
v_gene: TRBV10-2
CDR3aa: ASAGLGSGNTIY

abundance: NA
v_gene: TRBV27
CDR3aa: ASSLSPTGLNGYT

abundance: NA
v_gene: TRBV19
CDR3aa: ASSTYPAEAF

abundance: NA
v_gene: TRBV13
CDR3aa: ASSLSSSYNSPLH

abundance: NA
v_gene: TRBV14
CDR3aa: ASSLKVYRDRAPGELF

abundance: NA
v_gene: TRBV9
CDR3aa: ASPGRLAGAPGGELF

abundance: NA
v_gene: TRBV5-1
CDR3aa: ASSSGLAGVYNEQF

abundance: NA
v_gene: TRBV19
CDR3aa: ASSPSFQPQH

abundance: NA
v_gene: TRBV6-5
CDR3aa: ASIDRGNTEAF

abundance: NA
v_gene: TRBV6-4
CDR3aa: ASSDSRTGAGYT

abundance: once
v_gene: TRBV4-3
CDR3aa: ASSPSRGVYNEQF

abundance: NA
v_gene: TRBV9
CDR3aa: ASSVEQRGFYNEQF

abundance: few
v_gene: TRBV4-3
CDR3aa: ASSQPRGGWNEQF

abundance: once
v_gene: TRBV7-9
CDR3aa: ASSPAGETYGYT

abundance: NA
v_gene: TRBV6-5
CDR3aa: ASSYSTGVDQPQH

abundance: NA
v_gene: TRBV5-4
CDR3aa: ASSSPGSRGTEAF

abundance: few
v_gene: TRBV5-1
CDR3aa: ASSLAGGAYNEQF

abundance: NA
v_gene: TRBV2
CDR3aa: ASSRETYEQY

abundance: NA
v_gene: TRBV9
CDR3aa: ASSVTGTGLQY

abundance: NA
v_gene: TRBV2
CDR3aa: ASSGASGGASDEQF

abundance: NA
v_gene: TRBV9
CDR3aa: ASSVAPTSGGQETQY

abundance: NA
v_gene: TRBV6-6
CDR3aa: ASSYAGASTDTQY

abundance: NA
v_gene: TRBV7-2
CDR3aa: ASSLGGPWVL

abundance: NA
v_gene: TRBV7-2
CDR3aa: ASSLTGGTGTEAF

abundance: many
v_gene: TRBV19
CDR3aa: ASSTVFPGKAEAF